This T cell receptor beta chain was captured in a study of T cells in narcolepsy (dated by TCRdb to the late 2010s). Study-level background: Patients with narcolepsy type 1 or type 2 (NT1, NT2) and healthy control donors were enrolled in the study. The study used TCR Vbeta sequencing to track clonotypes in blood and CSF while looking for autoreactive T cells in narcolepsy patients that target self-antigens of hypocretin neurons (hypocretin, TRIB2).

The library was made by the immunoSEQ multiplex PCR assay. TCRdb carries this immuneACCESS record with in-frame sequences only. Its versions omit some clonotypes, under half of them owing to an unresolved V gene in the studies checked, with the rest unexplained. The sample profile shows over 30,000 clones; about 85% of them were found once. The ten largest make up approximately 1.6% of the sample. V drops 4 bases and J drops 5 bases, leaving 8 bases in between. Measured from the cysteine to the phenylalanine, the CDR3 is 12 residues long. Only the CDR3 region is kept as DNA, spanning 36 bases read in frame from base 1. Via the germline V gene, CDR1 is SGHTS and CDR2 YDEGEE. For TCR Vbeta sequencing, memory CD4+ T cells were sorted ex vivo from the peripheral blood of narcolepsy patients and healthy controls. A note on this clone: Its cognate antigen has yet to be identified. No base-level quality is on record; no much larger clone is a single base apart.

The full study reports these points: Certain blood memory CD4+ repertoires from patients and controls had no sequences that matched autoreactive T cell clones. According to the report, autoreactive clonotypes were detected serially in the blood of the same patients and of different patients, but not in healthy controls. HCRT-specific and TRIB2-specific autoreactive clonotypes were highlighted in plots that compared CD4+ T cell clonotypes in CSF versus blood from the same patient. Patients and controls had comparable numbers of sequenced blood memory CD4+ clonotypes, averaging about 37,000 and 33,000, respectively.

The rearranged segments are TRBV5-8 and TRBJ2-3; the D gene cannot be named for sure. Sequenced material: CD45RA- memory CD4+ T cells from PBMCs. The sample's cell subset or site label is to be understood as: memory T cells sorted ex vivo from peripheral blood. This receptor was taken from a human donor with narcolepsy. The CDR3 region reads CASSVNRDTQYF. Here is the DNA: TGTGCCAGCAGCGTTAATCGAGATACGCAGTATTTT.